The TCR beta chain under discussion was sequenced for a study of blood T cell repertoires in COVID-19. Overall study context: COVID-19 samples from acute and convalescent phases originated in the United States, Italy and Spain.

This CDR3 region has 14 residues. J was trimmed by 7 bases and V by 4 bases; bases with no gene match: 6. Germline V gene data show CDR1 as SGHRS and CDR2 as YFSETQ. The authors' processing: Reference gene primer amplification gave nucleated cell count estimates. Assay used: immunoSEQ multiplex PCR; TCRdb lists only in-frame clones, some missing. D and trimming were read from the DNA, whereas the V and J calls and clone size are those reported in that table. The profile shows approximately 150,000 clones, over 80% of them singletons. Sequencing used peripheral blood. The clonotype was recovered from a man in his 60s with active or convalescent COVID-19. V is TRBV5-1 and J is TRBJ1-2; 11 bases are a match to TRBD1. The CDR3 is CASSLGQGAAGYTF. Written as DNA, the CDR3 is TGCGCCAGCAGCCTCGGACAGGGGGCCGCTGGCTACACCTTC.